The 31 T cell receptor beta chains given below trace back to one sample, sequenced in a study of regulatory T cells in long-lasting Graves disease. The time point was: persistent/refractory GD, antithyroid drugs over 5 years with positive TRAb. The TCR library used RNA extracted from PBMCs. HTBI primers from iRepertoire and Arm-PCR of CDR3 regions yielded the TCR beta libraries. TCRdb called the multiplex PCR reads again in MiXCR, with one record for every CDR3 protein. The sample lists hundreds of thousands of distinct CDR3 sequences; around 20% were seen once. The source was peripheral blood mononuclear cells (PBMCs), collected when the disease was refractory, from a patient treated with antithyroid drugs. These receptors all come from a female donor with Graves disease.

This clonotype was detected ten times or more. The chain is built from TRBV6-2 or TRBV6-3 and TRBJ1-1; no clear D. With 0 bases removed from V and 1 base from J, the gap between germline ends came to 12 bases. The CDR3 is 16 residues long. Per the germline V gene, CDR1 is MNHEY and CDR2 is SVGEGT. The CDR3 loop reads CASSYSYLGPNTEAFF. In DNA form, the CDR3 reads TGTGCCAGCAGTTACTCGTATTTAGGGCCGAACACTGAAGCTTTCTTT.

This clonotype has more than one count but fewer than ten. V and J are TRBV7-2 and TRBJ1-1, with 9 bases matching TRBD1. The V segment lost 1 base and the J segment 7 bases; nucleotides outside the gene matches: 7. This CDR3 is built from 15 residues. CDR1 is SGHTA, CDR2 FQGNSA, per germline. DNA for the CDR3: TGTGCCAGCAGCTTAGGAACAGGGGGCTTTGATGAAGCTTTCTTT. This encodes CASSLGTGGFDEAFF.

This clonotype was counted many times. The chain employs TRBV10-3 and TRBJ2-7; D gene unclear. Per germline, CDR1 ENHRY and CDR2 SYGVKD. The V gene lost 7 bases and the J gene lost 1 base, with 11 bases spanning the gap. CDR3 length: 13 amino acids. CDR3 region: CAINPRRSYEQYF. The CDR3 DNA is TGTGCCATCAACCCCAGGCGTTCCTACGAGCAGTACTTC.

This clonotype was observed many times. This chain connects TRBV2 to TRBJ2-7; 13 nucleotides align to TRBD2. Germline lookup yields CDR1 SNHLY and CDR2 FYNNEI. The V segment lost 2 bases and the J segment 2 bases; nucleotides outside the gene matches: 12. This CDR3 spans 19 amino acids. The CDR3: CASSESIGTSGIRPYEQYF. The CDR3 DNA reads TGTGCCAGCAGTGAATCCATTGGGACTAGCGGGATCCGACCCTACGAGCAGTACTTC.

This clonotype was detected only a few times. This chain links TRBV19 with TRBJ2-7; 8 positions agree with TRBD2. Per the germline V gene, CDR1 is LNHDA and CDR2 is SQIVND (reference sequence). Germline trimming cut 6 bases from V and 2 bases from J; bases unmatched to any gene: 6. The CDR3 is made up of 14 amino acids. Here the CDR3 DNA reads TGTGCCAGTAGCGAAGGACTAGCCACCTACGAGCAGTACTTC. Translation gives CASSEGLATYEQYF.

This clonotype has only one observation. This sequence may be a read error, since a much larger clone differs from it by one base. The chain has TRBV25-1 and TRBJ1-2; a weak D match, TRBD1 (5 bases). CDR3 size: 15 residues. Germline V gives CDR1 MGHDK, CDR2 SYGVNS. The CDR3 bases are TGTGCCAGCAGGGGTCCCGGGACGGTGAACTATGGCTGCACCTTC. Amino acids: CASRGPGTVNYGCTF.

This clonotype was recorded at least ten times. The chain carries TRBV3-1 and TRBJ1-1; 10 bases are shared with TRBD1. The V and J ends lost 0 bases and 4 bases, in that order; junction bases with no gene match: 2. Looked up from germline, CDR1 is LGHDT and CDR2 is YNNKEL (reference sequence). The CDR3 has 15 residues. The CDR3 DNA is TGTGCCAGCAGCCAAGACGGGACAGGGGTCACTGAAGCTTTCTTT. This gives the protein CASSQDGTGVTEAFF.

This clonotype was counted at least ten times. The CDR3 region is CASSFRQGAGEQYF. The CDR3 region has the DNA TGTGCCAGCAGTTTCCGACAGGGGGCAGGGGAGCAGTACTTC. The chain recombines TRBV6-5 with TRBJ2-7; TRBD1 aligns across 10 bases. The trim removed 4 bases at V and 7 bases at J, leaving 7 bases unmatched. The CDR3 extends over 14 amino acids. The germline V gene encodes CDR1 MNHEY and CDR2 SVGAGI.

The V and J genes are TRBV6-1 and TRBJ2-1; 12 nucleotides agree with TRBD2. The V gene end was trimmed by 6 bases and the J gene end by 8 bases; junction bases not matched to a gene: 8. The V gene's germline CDR1 is MNHNS and CDR2 SASEGT. The CDR3 is made up of 15 amino acids. The CDR3 sequence: CASSYRLAGVDEQFF. CDR3 in DNA: TGTGCCAGCAGCTATAGACTAGCGGGAGTGGATGAGCAGTTCTTC.

The V gene is TRBV29-1, the J gene TRBJ2-3, with a tentative D call TRBD2 (6 bases). Trimming removed 2 bases at V and 3 bases at J, with 12 bases between. This CDR3 is built from 14 residues. Germline V gene data show CDR1 as SQVTM and CDR2 as ANQGSEA. The CDR3 loop reads CSVEFAGSTDTQYF. For the CDR3, the DNA is TGCAGCGTTGAATTTGCGGGGAGTACAGATACGCAGTATTTT.

A word on this clonotype: A much larger clone lies a single base off, so this may be a read error. The chain uses TRBV20-1 and TRBJ2-1; 7 positions match TRBD2. J gave up 6 bases and V 5 bases, and 4 bases lay outside the gene matches. This CDR3 spans 12 amino acids. The germline V gene encodes CDR1 DFQATT and CDR2 SNEGSKA (reference sequence). CDR3 protein: CSAPGGTNEQFF. The CDR3 nucleotides are TGCAGTGCTCCGGGAGGAACCAATGAGCAGTTCTTC.

This chain links TRBV27 with TRBJ1-2; D is unclear. Trimming took 7 bases from V and 0 from J, leaving 15 bases between them. Germline CDR1 and CDR2: MNHEY and SMNVEV (reference sequence). This CDR3 comprises 15 residues. The CDR3 reads CASTRYSSSNYGYTF. Written as DNA, the CDR3 is TGTGCCAGCACCCGGTACAGCTCCTCTAACTATGGCTACACCTTC.

This clonotype appeared many times. The chain uses TRBV27 and TRBJ2-7; 8 nucleotides match TRBD1. J lost 3 bases, V lost 5 bases, and 6 bases had no gene match. The CDR3 loop spans 14 amino acids. Germline lookup yields CDR1 MNHEY and CDR2 SMNVEV (reference sequence). In DNA, the CDR3 is TGTGCCAGCAGTACGACAGGGGTAAGCTACGAGCAGTACTTC. It is translated as CASSTTGVSYEQYF.

There are many counts of this clonotype. The chain employs TRBV3-1 and TRBJ2-5, with 14 bases matching TRBD2. The ends lost 4 bases at V and 4 bases at J; junction bases unmatched: 8. The CDR3 has 17 residues. Per the germline V gene, CDR1 is LGHDT and CDR2 is YNNKEL (reference sequence). The CDR3 sequence is CASSPKGLAGVGETQYF. The DNA of the CDR3 is TGTGCCAGCAGCCCGAAGGGACTAGCGGGAGTGGGAGAGACCCAGTACTTC.

Ten or more counts support this clonotype. The V call is TRBV6-9, the J call TRBJ2-7, with 13 bases identical to TRBD2. The germline CDR1 and CDR2 sequences are MNHGY and SVAAGI. The CDR3 contains 17 residues. V gave up 4 bases and J gave up 5 bases; unmatched junction bases: 11. DNA of the CDR3: TGTGCCAGCAGTTTGGGACAAGGACTAGCGGGAGTCCACGAGCAGTACTTC. It specifies CASSLGQGLAGVHEQYF.

This clonotype was counted a few times. The chain uses TRBV7-9 and TRBJ2-2, with 8 positions matching TRBD2. The CDR3 spans 15 residues. Germline V CDR1 and CDR2: SEHNR, FQNEAQ (reference sequence). With V trimmed by 6 bases and J by 2 bases, 5 bases remained unmatched. The CDR3, as DNA: TGTGCCAGCAGTGTAGCGGGATTTAACACCGGGGAGCTGTTTTTT. Encoded protein: CASSVAGFNTGELFF.

The genes are TRBV28 and TRBJ2-1, with TRBD2 matching 11 bases. The CDR3 consists of 16 residues. Germline V gene lookup returns CDR1 MDHEN and CDR2 SYDVKM. The V segment lost 7 bases and the J segment 8 bases; nucleotides outside the gene matches: 13. In nucleotides, the CDR3 is TGTGCCAGCACCAAACTAGCGGGAGACTTCCCCGATGAGCAGTTCTTC. The encoded protein is CASTKLAGDFPDEQFF.

This clonotype was recorded at least ten times. The gene calls are TRBV10-3 and TRBJ1-5; TRBD1 is a possible D gene (5 bases). This CDR3 has 13 amino acids. V shed 10 bases and J shed 7 bases, with 17 bases lying between them. Germline V gene sequence: CDR1 ENHRY, CDR2 SYGVKD. CDR3 region: CATWLGPQQPQHF. CDR3 sequence (DNA): TGTGCCACCTGGCTGGGACCGCAACAGCCCCAGCATTTT.

The V and J genes are TRBV7-6 and TRBJ2-5, with 10 bases lining up with TRBD2. The J call may be faulty, since TRBJ2-1 better matches the DNA end. Germline CDR1 is SGHVS and CDR2 is FNYEAQ. The CDR3 totals 16 residues. The CDR3 nucleotides are TGTGCCAGCAGCTTAGTCCTACTAGCGGGAAAGCATGAGCAGTTCTTC. This encodes CASSLVLLAGKHEQFF.

The chain employs TRBV4-3 and TRBJ2-7, with 9 bases aligning to TRBD1. V shed 0 bases and J 5 bases; nucleotides not matched to a gene: 2. This CDR3 has 14 amino acids. CDR1 and CDR2 from the germline V gene are LGHNA and YSLEER. CDR3 sequence (DNA): TGCGCCAGCAGCCAAGATACAGGGGGCGACGAGCAGTACTTC. Translating it yields CASSQDTGGDEQYF.

The J gene is TRBJ1-1, the V gene TRBV7-9; D perhaps matches TRBD1 (6 bases). CDR1 is SEHNR, CDR2 FQNEAQ, per germline (reference sequence). Trimming pared 2 bases from V and 3 bases from J, leaving 13 bases between. CDR3 length: 15 amino acids. This CDR3 is CASSLRGSGDTEAFF. The CDR3 coding sequence is TGTGCCAGCAGCTTAAGGGGGAGTGGGGACACTGAAGCTTTCTTT.

This clonotype was picked up many times. This sequence joins TRBV28 and TRBJ1-6, with no clear D. The germline V and J ends were trimmed by 6 bases and 0 bases, with 18 bases remaining between them. Germline V gene data show CDR1 as MDHEN and CDR2 as SYDVKM. There are 18 residues in the CDR3. For the CDR3, the DNA is TGTGCCAGCAGCCACTCGCCGATGTGGAGCTCCTATAATTCACCCCTCCACTTT. It codes for CASSHSPMWSSYNSPLHF. Drawing the rest from reference TRBV28 and TRBJ1-6, the complete variable domain is DVKVTQSSRYLVKRTGEKVFLECVQDMDHENMFWYRQDPGLGLRLIYFSYDVKMKEKGDIPEGYSVSREKKERFSLILESASTNQTSMYLCASSHSPMWSSYNSPLHFGNGTRLTVT.

This clonotype showed up just a few times. V usage is TRBV5-4 and J usage is TRBJ2-5; D might be TRBD1 (6 bases). V dropped 7 bases and J dropped 9 bases, with 19 bases sitting between them. The length of the CDR3 is 13 residues. CDR1 is SGHNT, CDR2 YYREEE, per germline (reference sequence). CDR3 nucleotide sequence: TGTGCCAGCTCCTCTACAGGGAGAAGGGCCCAGTACTTC. Protein: CASSSTGRRAQYF.

This clonotype occurred a few times. The chain uses TRBV5-4 and TRBJ1-5, with D possibly TRBD1 on 5 matching bases. V dropped 0 bases and J dropped 5 bases, with 12 bases sitting between them. Germline CDR1 is SGHNT and CDR2 is YYREEE (reference sequence). The CDR3 runs 15 residues. This CDR3 reads CASSLGGREDQPQHF. CDR3 coding DNA: TGTGCCAGCAGCTTGGGAGGCAGGGAAGATCAGCCCCAGCATTTT. The variable domain in full, completed from reference TRBV5-4 and TRBJ1-5, reads ETGVTQSPTHLIKTRGQQVTLRCSSQSGHNTVSWYQQALGQGPQFIFQYYREEENGRGNFPPRFSGLQFPNYSSELNVNALELDDSALYLCASSLGGREDQPQHFGDGTRLSIL.

On this clonotype itself: This may stem from a read error, because a much larger clone lies one nucleotide away. V and J are TRBV3-1 and TRBJ1-6, with unresolved D. From germline, CDR1 is LGHDT and CDR2 YNNKEL (reference sequence). This CDR3 has 14 residues. The V end lost 3 bases, the J end lost 6 bases, and 9 bases lay between the germline ends. The CDR3 here is CASSHAQTNSPLHF. CDR3 bases: TGTGCCAGCAGCCATGCACAGACTAATTCACCCCTCCACTTT.

The rearrangement links TRBV6-4 to TRBJ2-3; a weak D match, TRBD1 (6 bases). The germline gives CDR1 MRHNA, CDR2 SNTAGT. V was clipped by 3 bases and J by 3 bases, with 10 bases between them. This CDR3 spans 14 amino acids. CDR3 bases: TGTGCCAGCAGTGAGGCAGGGGAGACAGATACGCAGTATTTT. Protein product: CASSEAGETDTQYF.

This clonotype has a handful of counts. V usage is TRBV7-6 and J usage is TRBJ2-5; 7 bases align to TRBD1. With V trimmed by 2 bases and J by 4 bases, 7 bases remained unmatched. The CDR3 extends over 15 amino acids. CDR1 and CDR2 (germline): SGHVS, FNYEAQ. DNA of the CDR3: TGTGCCAGCAGCTTAAGACCGACAGGGCGAGAGACCCAGTACTTC. Protein sequence: CASSLRPTGRETQYF.

This clonotype was detected only a few times. The chain couples TRBV6-1 to TRBJ2-3; 8 positions agree with TRBD2. The germline gives CDR1 MNHNS, CDR2 SASEGT. The CDR3 spans 16 residues. After removal of 3 bases from V and 6 bases from J, the junction contained 11 bases not matched to a gene. The DNA of the CDR3 is TGTGCCAGCAGTGACGGTGGGCTAGCGGGTGCGGATACGCAGTATTTT. This codes for CASSDGGLAGADTQYF.

The sample holds many counts of this clonotype. V and J are TRBV28 and TRBJ2-5, with D perhaps TRBD1 (6 bases). V lost 8 bases to trimming and J lost 3 bases, with 13 bases between them. CDR3 length: 13 residues. In germline, CDR1 is MDHEN, CDR2 SYDVKM. The CDR3 loop reads CASLAEGEETQYF. CDR3 bases: TGTGCCAGCTTGGCTGAGGGGGAAGAGACCCAGTACTTC.

The chain recombines TRBV2 with TRBJ2-1; 8 nucleotides align to TRBD2. V lost 7 bases to trimming and J lost 0 bases; unmatched junction nucleotides: 5. The CDR3 has 15 residues. Germline-derived CDR1 and CDR2 are SNHLY and FYNNEI. The CDR3 nucleotides are TGTGCCAGCAACCCGACTAGCGTCTCCTACAATGAGCAGTTCTTC. Its translation is CASNPTSVSYNEQFF.

In this sample, this clonotype turned up a few times. This chain uses TRBV28 with TRBJ1-3, with D perhaps matching TRBD1 (6 bases). This CDR3 is 14 amino acids long. V was trimmed by 8 bases and J by 4 bases, leaving 15 bases between them. Germline V gives CDR1 MDHEN, CDR2 SYDVKM. The DNA for the CDR3 is TGTGCCAGCCAGGGGAGGTTATGGGGAAACACCATATATTTT. This encodes CASQGRLWGNTIYF.